This T cell receptor beta chain was obtained from a study of OX40 agonist ivuxolimab in advanced cancers. TCRdb keeps only in-frame clones here, not all; method: immunoSEQ multiplex PCR. The sample records under 80,000 clones, 80% to 90% being singletons. The cohort excluded patients with autoimmune disease history or systemic immunosuppression. This CDR3 region has 14 residues. Deletions cut 4 bases from V and 5 bases from J, with 14 bases between. This receptor was obtained from an adult with an advanced solid tumor such as melanoma, head and neck, liver or kidney cancer. Sequenced material: CD4+ or CD8+ T cells sorted from blood, taken in a trial of the OX40 agonist ivuxolimab. V gene TRBV6-7 combines with J gene TRBJ2-5, with a weak D call TRBD1 (6 bases). TRBV6-7 is flagged as an ORF with uncertain function. Here the CDR3 reads CASSWTDSWETQYF. In nucleotides, the CDR3 is TGTGCCAGCAGTTGGACGGACAGTTGGGAGACCCAGTACTTC.